This T cell receptor (beta chain) emerged from a study of identical twins. The V gene lost 3 bases and the J gene lost 10 bases, with 12 bases spanning the gap. CDR3 length equals 13 residues. The germline gives CDR1 KGHDR, CDR2 SFDVKD. TCRdb reprocessed the 5' RACE reads with MiXCR, giving one entry per CDR3 protein. The sample lists a few hundred thousand distinct CDR3 sequences; over 8.5% were seen once. Study-wide results and caveats: The presence of invariant MAIT and iNKT cells could partly confound analyses of zero-insertion sequences.

This clonotype was observed at least ten times. Its antigen is not known. Each donor (without exception) was a healthy Caucasian. The same specimen was also included in a second study, on yellow fever vaccine responses in identical twins. Turning to that study: Twins showed a vaccine T cell response that reportedly seemed partly convergent, partly personalized.

The clonotype originates from a woman younger than 30 in good health. V usage is TRBV24-1 and J usage is TRBJ2-1, with D perhaps matching TRBD1 (6 bases). The sequenced sample consisted of CD8+ T cells sorted from blood. DNA for the CDR3: TGTGCCACCAGTGATCTCTACGACAGGGAGCAGTTCTTC. It is translated as CATSDLYDREQFF.